This TCR beta chain was identified in a study of cytomegalovirus exposure and HLA in healthy donors. Overall study findings and caveats: Using the classifier, cytomegalovirus status was reportedly diagnosed with high specificity and sensitivity. A later analysis associated some 18,000 TCR beta sequences with HLA alleles at a 0.05 false discovery rate. The investigators catalogued some 160 TCR beta chains as cytomegalovirus-associated.

Turning to this clone: No antigen is known for it.

The primer mix had 60 Vbeta and 13 Jbeta primers. Generated by immunoSEQ multiplex PCR, the TCRdb table keeps only in-frame clones and is missing some. The profile shows tens of thousands of clones, nearly 80% of them singletons. The CDR3 is made up of 14 amino acids. In germline, CDR1 is MDHEN, CDR2 SYDVKM. With V trimmed by 6 bases and J by 4 bases, 8 bases remained unmatched. V gene TRBV28 combines with J gene TRBJ1-2; TRBD1 agrees at 7 bases. This TCR was recovered from a man aged 35 to 55 in good health and CMV-seronegative. The specimen sequenced was PBMCs. CDR3 loop: CASSPGRGSYGYTF. As DNA, the CDR3 is TGTGCCAGCAGCCCCGGCAGGGGGAGCTATGGCTACACCTTC.